This passage covers 12 T cell receptor beta chains from one sample sequenced in a study of beta chain features in type 1 diabetes (dated by TCRdb to the late 2010s). The protocol used for the library was the immunoSEQ multiplex PCR assay. The High Capacity cDNA Reverse Transcription Kit was used to reverse transcribe all of the isolated RNA, meaning that expressed TCRB transcripts were what got sequenced. Entries here come from immuneACCESS through TCRdb and include only in-frame sequences with V and J called. Some clones fail to appear in such tables; in the studies checked, an unresolved V gene covers under half of the shortfall, and the cause of the remainder is unknown. This sample comprises around 340,000 clones, 15% to 20% of them detected only once. 0.044% of the sample is held by the ten biggest clonotypes. The sequenced sample consisted of naive CD4+ T cells from blood. The label giving this sample's cell subset or site can be read as: true naive CD4+ T cells. The receptors shown here come from a woman between 18 and 29 years old in good health.

The rearrangement joins TRBV4-1 to TRBJ2-1, with 8 bases aligning to TRBD2. The J segment lost 6 bases and the V segment lost 2 bases, leaving 6 bases of the junction unmatched. Germline CDR1 MGHRA, CDR2 YSYEKL. The CDR3 loop spans 15 amino acids. The CDR3 DNA is TGCGCCAGCAGCCAACTAGGACTAGCTGGCAATGAGCAGTTCTTC. This gives the protein CASSQLGLAGNEQFF.

This rearrangement joins TRBV7-9 to TRBJ1-3, with D unclear. The germline V gene has CDR1 SEHNR and CDR2 FQNEAQ (reference sequence). The CDR3 is 15 residues long. V was trimmed by 1 base and J by 0 bases, leaving 7 bases between them. This chain's CDR3 is CASSLEAGSGNTIYF. In DNA, the CDR3 is TGTGCCAGCAGCTTAGAGGCAGGCTCTGGAAACACCATATATTTT.

This clone was counted between two and nine times. The chain employs TRBV10-3 and TRBJ1-5, with D hard to call. The CDR3 runs to 14 residues. V lost 6 bases and J lost 0, with 9 bases in between. CDR1 and CDR2 from the germline V gene are ENHRY and SYGVKD. The CDR3 here is CAIRSDNSNQPQHF. The CDR3 nucleotides read TGTGCCATCAGGTCAGACAATAGCAATCAGCCCCAGCATTTT.

This chain joins TRBV14 and TRBJ2-2; no definite D call. Germline V CDR1 and CDR2: SGHDN, FVKESK. V was pared by 0 bases and J by 1 base, with 3 bases between. The CDR3 contains 14 residues. The CDR3 bases are TGTGCCAGCAGCCAAGATATGAACACCGGGGAGCTGTTTTTT. Protein: CASSQDMNTGELFF. Drawing the rest from reference TRBV14 and TRBJ2-2, the complete variable domain is EAGVTQFPSHSVIEKGQTVTLRCDPISGHDNLYWYRRVMGKEIKFLLHFVKESKQDESGMPNNRFLAERTGGTYSTLKVQPAELEDSGVYFCASSQDMNTGELFFGEGSRLTVL.

V is TRBV2 and J is TRBJ2-3; D gene uncertain. Germline assignment: CDR1 SNHLY and CDR2 FYNNEI. The CDR3 sequence is 14 residues long. Trimming shortened V by 6 bases and J by 2 bases, and 12 bases separated the two germline ends. CDR3 DNA sequence: TGTGCCAGCAGCCCCGTACAGAACACAGATACGCAGTATTTT. This gives the protein CASSPVQNTDTQYF.

The chain carries TRBV29-1 and TRBJ2-1; tentative D call: TRBD2 (5 bases). Germline CDR1 and CDR2: SQVTM and ANQGSEA. The CDR3 extends over 14 amino acids. V was clipped by 3 bases and J by 8 bases, with 17 bases between them. The CDR3 coding sequence is TGCAGCGTTGACGTCCTCGTCGGCGGGTATGAGCAGTTCTTC. It encodes CSVDVLVGGYEQFF.

This clone has only a few counts. The J gene is TRBJ2-2, the V gene TRBV5-4; TRBD1 aligns across 8 bases. CDR3 length: 15 amino acids. Germline V CDR1 and CDR2: SGHNT, YYREEE (reference sequence). Trimming cost V 5 bases and J 7 bases; bases outside gene matches: 10. DNA for the CDR3: TGTGCCAGCAGGGCGGCAGGACAGGGCTTCGGGGAGCTGTTTTTT. Translating it yields CASRAAGQGFGELFF.

This clone was seen a handful of times. CDR3 in DNA: TGCGCCAGCAGTCACACCGGGACAGGGGGGCCGGTGGTGGACACTGAAGCTTTCTTT. Translating it yields CASSHTGTGGPVVDTEAFF. The chain carries TRBV23-1 and TRBJ1-1; 11 bases fit TRBD1. TRBV23-1 is noted as an ORF with a role that remains uncertain. This CDR3 has 19 amino acids. With V trimmed by 3 bases and J by 3 bases, 15 bases remained unmatched.

This clone was picked up a small number of times. The gene calls are TRBV2 and TRBJ1-2, with D perhaps TRBD1 (6 bases). In germline, CDR1 is SNHLY, CDR2 FYNNEI. The CDR3 loop spans 13 amino acids. The V gene lost 6 bases and the J gene lost 8 bases, with 16 bases spanning the gap. The CDR3 DNA follows: TGTGCCAGCAGACCTCGACAGGACGGGGGCTACACCTTC. Its translation: CASRPRQDGGYTF.

This clone was seen a few times. The CDR3 protein is CASSPRPGQGNSPLHF. The CDR3 DNA reads TGTGCCAGCAGCCCCAGGCCCGGACAGGGAAATTCACCCCTCCACTTT. The chain links TRBV7-2 to TRBJ1-6; 8 bases fit TRBD1. V shed 5 bases, J shed 7 bases, and the junction held 10 bases outside the gene matches. Germline V gives CDR1 SGHTA, CDR2 FQGNSA. This CDR3 has 16 amino acids.

This clone was counted once. This sequence joins TRBV30 and TRBJ1-3; tentatively, D is TRBD1 (6 bases). The germline V gene encodes CDR1 GTSNPN and CDR2 SVGIG (reference sequence). The CDR3 sequence is 16 residues long. The V end was cut by 4 bases, the J end by 0 bases, with 16 bases between. The CDR3 is CAWNLRGISSGNTIYF. Written as DNA, the CDR3 is TGTGCCTGGAACCTCAGGGGCATCAGCTCTGGAAACACCATATATTTT.

J is TRBJ2-1 and V is TRBV28; D remains unclear. Looked up from germline, CDR1 is MDHEN and CDR2 is SYDVKM. The length of the CDR3 is 14 residues. Trimming took 3 bases from V and 4 from J, leaving 10 bases between them. This chain's CDR3 is CASSFPQNYNEQFF. The CDR3 coding sequence is TGTGCCAGCAGTTTTCCACAGAATTACAATGAGCAGTTCTTC.